The 23 T cell receptor beta chains below come from one sample, sequenced in a study of blood T cell repertoires in COVID-19. The protocol was immunoSEQ multiplex PCR, while the TCRdb copy is restricted to in-frame clones and leaves out a portion. The sample lists roughly 140,000 clones, approximately 86% seen once, with about 2.4% in the top ten. The sequencing input was peripheral blood. Receptor source: a woman in her 70s with acute or convalescent COVID-19.

As DNA, the CDR3 is TGTGCCAGCAGTTACAGGGGGATGTCCACCGGGGAGCTGTTTTTT. It translates to CASSYRGMSTGELFF. V is TRBV2 and J is TRBJ2-2; 8 nucleotides match TRBD1. There are 15 residues in the CDR3. Trimming cost V 5 bases and J 4 bases; bases outside gene matches: 6. The germline V gene has CDR1 SNHLY and CDR2 FYNNEI.

This chain connects TRBV6-6 to TRBJ2-5, with 8 bases identical to TRBD1. Germline values: CDR1 MNHNY, CDR2 SVGAGI (reference sequence). CDR3 size: 15 residues. With V trimmed by 2 bases and J by 2 bases, 4 bases remained unmatched. The CDR3: CASSYTGTGQETQYF. CDR3 nucleotide sequence: TGTGCCAGCAGTTACACGGGGACAGGACAAGAGACCCAGTACTTC.

The V gene is TRBV4-2, the J gene TRBJ1-1; possibly TRBD1 for D (5 bases). The V and J ends lost 0 bases and 4 bases respectively, with 9 bases between them. This CDR3 is 14 amino acids long. Germline CDR1 LGHNA, CDR2 YNFKEQ. This CDR3 is CASSQEGAGTEAFF. CDR3 DNA sequence: TGTGCCAGCAGCCAAGAAGGGGCAGGCACTGAAGCTTTCTTT.

The chain has TRBV28 and TRBJ1-4; weak D call: TRBD1 (6 bases). The CDR3 totals 14 residues. Per germline, CDR1 MDHEN and CDR2 SYDVKM. The V gene lost 6 bases and the J gene lost 4 bases, with 12 bases spanning the gap. As DNA, the CDR3 is TGTGCCAGCAGAAGGGGGGGGGATAATGAAAAACTGTTTTTT. Translated: CASRRGGDNEKLFF.

Only a few counts were recorded for this clone. This chain links TRBV7-2 with TRBJ2-1; D perhaps matches TRBD1 (6 bases). The V gene lost 3 bases and the J gene lost 5 bases, with 11 bases spanning the gap. CDR3 length: 14 residues. Germline CDR1 reads SGHTA; CDR2 reads FQGNSA. The CDR3: CASSFTGFNNEQFF. CDR3 DNA: TGTGCCAGCAGCTTTACAGGGTTCAACAATGAGCAGTTCTTC.

The chain employs TRBV6-5 and TRBJ1-5; 9 nucleotides agree with TRBD1. Germline V gene data show CDR1 as MNHEY and CDR2 as SVGAGI. The CDR3 spans 14 residues. J was trimmed by 15 bases and V by 0 bases; bases with no gene match: 9. This CDR3 reads CASSYSITGGSWHF. Written as DNA, the CDR3 is TGTGCCAGCAGTTACTCGATCACAGGGGGCAGTTGGCATTTT.

The chain uses TRBV5-1 and TRBJ2-7; TRBD1 might be the D (5 bases). This CDR3 comprises 16 residues. The germline CDR1 and CDR2 sequences are SGHRS and YFSETQ. V was cut by 1 base and J by 3 bases, with 17 bases left in between. CDR3 sequence reads: CASSLIRVRVRYEQYV. CDR3 nucleotides: TGCGCCAGCAGCTTGATCAGGGTCCGAGTACGCTACGAGCAGTACGTC.

The chain carries TRBV20-1 and TRBJ1-2, with D possibly TRBD1 on 6 matching bases. Germline CDR1 reads DFQATT; CDR2 reads SNEGSKA (reference sequence). The CDR3 runs to 10 residues. CDR3 DNA sequence: TGCAGCGGGGGGCTCTATGGCTACACCTTC. Translation: CSGGLYGYTF.

The chain joins TRBV5-5 to TRBJ1-6; D is unresolved. Trimming removed 0 bases from V and 9 bases from J, with 13 bases in between. Germline CDR1 is SGHKS and CDR2 is YYEKEE (reference sequence). The CDR3 consists of 15 residues. Here the CDR3 reads CASSLEEGLVSPLHF. The CDR3 nucleotides read TGTGCCAGCAGCTTGGAGGAGGGCCTGGTTTCACCCCTCCACTTT.

This clone was seen just once. V and J are TRBV5-1 and TRBJ1-1; 8 nucleotides line up with TRBD1. Trimming cost V 4 bases and J 1 base; bases outside gene matches: 3. This CDR3 comprises 14 residues. CDR1 is SGHRS and CDR2 is YFSETQ in the germline V gene. The CDR3 loop reads CASSTGTGNTEAFF. CDR3 DNA: TGCGCCAGCAGCACCGGGACAGGGAACACTGAAGCTTTCTTT.

The chain couples TRBV29-1 to TRBJ1-2, with D perhaps matching TRBD1 (5 bases). The germline V gene encodes CDR1 SQVTM and CDR2 ANQGSEA. CDR3 length: 13 amino acids. Trimming stripped 4 bases from V and 2 bases from J, with 11 bases between. The DNA for the CDR3 is TGCAGCGTTGCGGCAGGGCTAAACTATGGCTACACCTTC. Amino acid sequence: CSVAAGLNYGYTF.

The J gene is TRBJ1-5, the V gene TRBV19; no firm D call. CDR1 is LNHDA and CDR2 is SQIVND in the germline V gene (reference sequence). The V gene lost 0 bases and the J gene lost 0 bases, with 6 bases spanning the gap. CDR3 length: 15 residues. CDR3 nucleotide sequence: TGTGCCAGTAGTATAGAGGCCAATAGCAATCAGCCCCAGCATTTT. It yields the protein CASSIEANSNQPQHF. The entire variable domain, with the rest obtained from reference TRBV19 and TRBJ1-5, is as follows: DGGITQSPKYLFRKEGQNVTLSCEQNLNHDAMYWYRQDPGQGLRLIYYSQIVNDFQKGDIAEGYSVSREKKESFPLTVTSAQKNPTAFYLCASSIEANSNQPQHFGDGTRLSIL.

The gene calls are TRBV4-2 and TRBJ2-3; 8 positions match TRBD2. V trimming: 1 base; J trimming: 2 bases; junction bases outside the gene matches: 5. The germline V gene has CDR1 LGHNA and CDR2 YNFKEQ. This CDR3 has 16 amino acids. The CDR3 coding sequence is TGTGCCAGCAGCCAAGTCCGAGCGGGGGCCACAGATACGCAGTATTTT. Translating gives CASSQVRAGATDTQYF.

This clone is a singleton in its sample. This chain links TRBV9 with TRBJ1-1; unclear D gene. Between the trimmed V and J ends, which lost 3 bases and 5 bases, there was a span of 11 bases. The germline CDR1 and CDR2 sequences are SGDLS and YYNGEE. The CDR3 is 13 amino acids. CDR3 DNA: TGTGCCAGCAGCGAGGGCCCGGGGACTGAAGCTTTCTTT. Amino acids: CASSEGPGTEAFF.

This clone was recorded once. The chain couples TRBV6-4 to TRBJ2-3, with no clear D. V lost 6 bases and J lost 3, with 13 bases in between. Germline V gene sequence: CDR1 MRHNA, CDR2 SNTAGT. This CDR3 comprises 14 residues. CDR3 amino acids: CASSPSAGTDTQYF. CDR3 nucleotide sequence: TGTGCCAGCAGCCCTTCGGCAGGAACAGATACGCAGTATTTT.

V gene TRBV20-1 combines with J gene TRBJ2-3; the D call may be TRBD1 or TRBD2 (5 bases each). V lost 5 bases, J lost 4 bases, and 13 bases lay in between. CDR3 size: 13 residues. Germline V gene lookup returns CDR1 DFQATT and CDR2 SNEGSKA (reference sequence). The CDR3 DNA reads TGCAGTGCTGGTGGGGGTAGCGCAGATACGCAGTATTTT. Translation gives CSAGGGSADTQYF.

V and J are TRBV11-2 and TRBJ2-4; 7 bases line up with TRBD2. Per the germline V gene, CDR1 is SGHAT and CDR2 is FQNNGV. CDR3 length: 12 amino acids. With 5 bases clipped from V and 9 bases from J, the junction kept 4 bases outside the gene matches. The CDR3 nucleotides are TGTGCCAGCAGCCGGGGGGAGGGCATTCAGTACTTC. Protein product: CASSRGEGIQYF.

This clone was picked up one time. This chain joins TRBV19 and TRBJ1-5, with a possible D match to TRBD1 (6 bases). V lost 5 bases and J lost 6, with 26 bases in between. The CDR3 totals 18 residues. The germline gives CDR1 LNHDA, CDR2 SQIVND (reference sequence). The CDR3 region has the DNA TGTGCCAGTAGTCCCCCGACGGGGGGGGCGCGCCGTCCTCAGCCCCAGCATTTT. This codes for CASSPPTGGARRPQPQHF.

The chain has TRBV3-1 (or the pseudogene TRBV3-2) and TRBJ1-2; TRBD1 matches 9 bases. Per the germline V gene, CDR1 is LGHDT and CDR2 is YNNKEL (reference sequence). V gave up 2 bases and J gave up 4 bases; unmatched junction bases: 2. The CDR3 loop spans 14 amino acids. CDR3 protein: CASSQRDRAYGYTF. CDR3 DNA sequence: TGTGCCAGCAGCCAAAGGGACAGGGCCTATGGCTACACCTTC.

This chain links TRBV4-2 with TRBJ2-3, with 8 nucleotides matching TRBD2. The junction had 11 bases not matched to a gene; V was cut back by 2 bases and J by 4 bases. This CDR3 spans 17 amino acids. The V gene's germline CDR1 is LGHNA and CDR2 YNFKEQ. The chain's CDR3 is CASSQILAGQRADTQYF. The CDR3 bases are TGTGCCAGCAGCCAAATCTTAGCGGGGCAAAGGGCAGATACGCAGTATTTT.

This clone has just one count. The rearrangement joins TRBV6-5 to TRBJ1-5; the D gene is possibly TRBD1 (5 bases). This CDR3 is built from 15 residues. Trimming left V 0 bases short and J 3 bases short, with 9 bases between. The germline V gene has CDR1 MNHEY and CDR2 SVGAGI. The CDR3: CASSYSRQLNQPQHF. The CDR3 bases are TGTGCCAGCAGTTACTCCCGACAGCTCAATCAGCCCCAGCATTTT.

The chain carries TRBV5-1 and TRBJ2-3, with TRBD2 identical over 7 bases. Germline V gene sequence: CDR1 SGHRS, CDR2 YFSETQ. The CDR3 has 16 amino acids. J was trimmed by 2 bases and V by 4 bases; bases with no gene match: 10. The CDR3 protein is CASSLLGGSNTDTQYF. The CDR3 nucleotides are TGCGCCAGCAGCCTCCTAGGCGGGAGTAACACAGATACGCAGTATTTT.

This clone showed up just once. V usage is TRBV6-5 and J usage is TRBJ2-2, with 8 bases identical to TRBD1. Germline V gene lookup returns CDR1 MNHEY and CDR2 SVGAGI. There are 14 residues in the CDR3. The junction had 6 bases not matched to a gene; V was cut back by 6 bases and J by 6 bases. CDR3 amino acids: CASRDRVGAGELFF. For the CDR3, the DNA is TGTGCCAGCAGGGACAGGGTAGGGGCCGGGGAGCTGTTTTTT.